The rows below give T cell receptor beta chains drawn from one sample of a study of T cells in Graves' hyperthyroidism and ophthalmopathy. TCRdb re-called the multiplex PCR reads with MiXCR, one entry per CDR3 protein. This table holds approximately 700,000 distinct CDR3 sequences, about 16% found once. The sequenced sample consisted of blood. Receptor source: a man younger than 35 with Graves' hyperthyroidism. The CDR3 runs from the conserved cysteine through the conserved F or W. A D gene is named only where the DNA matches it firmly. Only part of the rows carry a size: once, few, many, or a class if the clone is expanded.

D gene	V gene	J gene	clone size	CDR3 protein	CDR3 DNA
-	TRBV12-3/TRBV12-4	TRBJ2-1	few	CATATDYNEQFF	TGTGCCACCGCGACCGACTACAATGAGCAGTTCTTC
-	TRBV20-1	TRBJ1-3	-	CSPSRDGSFGNTIYF	TGCAGTCCTTCCCGGGACGGTTCTTTTGGAAACACCATATATTTT
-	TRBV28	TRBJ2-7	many	CAAGGLREQYF	TGTGCCGCCGGAGGGCTGAGGGAGCAGTACTTC
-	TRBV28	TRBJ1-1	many	CASSPTLGTLPEAFF	TGTGCCAGCAGTCCGACCTTAGGGACACTCCCTGAAGCTTTCTTT
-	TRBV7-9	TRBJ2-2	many	CASEDTGELFF	TGTGCCAGTGAGGACACCGGGGAGCTGTTTTTT
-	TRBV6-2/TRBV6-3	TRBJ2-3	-	CASSYKGVGGTDTQYF	TGTGCCAGCAGTTACAAAGGGGTGGGTGGCACAGATACGCAGTATTTT
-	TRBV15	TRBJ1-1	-	CATSSSRSNTEAFF	TGTGCCACCAGCTCCTCGAGGAGCAACACTGAAGCTTTCTTT
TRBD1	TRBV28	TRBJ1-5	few	CASSLTGASQPQHF	TGTGCCAGCAGTTTGACAGGGGCAAGTCAGCCCCAGCATTTT
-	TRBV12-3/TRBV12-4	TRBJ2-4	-	CASSLLAAVAKNIQYF	TGTGCCAGCAGTTTACTGGCGGCCGTGGCCAAAAACATTCAGTACTTC
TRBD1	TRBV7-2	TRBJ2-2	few	CASSLTGVTGELFF	TGTGCCAGCAGCTTAACAGGGGTGACCGGGGAGCTGTTTTTT
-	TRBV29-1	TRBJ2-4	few	CSGGGNIQYF	TGCAGCGGAGGGGGAAACATTCAGTACTTC
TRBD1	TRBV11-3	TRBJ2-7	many	CASSPDRAPYEQYF	TGTGCCAGCAGCCCAGACAGGGCGCCCTACGAGCAGTACTTC
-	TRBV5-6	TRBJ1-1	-	CASNRVVNTEAFF	TGTGCCAGCAACAGGGTCGTGAACACTGAAGCTTTCTTT
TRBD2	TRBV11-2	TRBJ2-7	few	CASSSQGGGEYEQYF	TGTGCCAGCAGCTCTCAGGGCGGGGGGGAGTACGAGCAGTACTTC
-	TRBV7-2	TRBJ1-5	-	CASSFSGEPQHF	TGTGCCAGCAGCTTCAGTGGGGAGCCCCAGCATTTT
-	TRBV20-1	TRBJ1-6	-	CSASLQGVGSPLHF	TGCAGTGCTAGCCTTCAGGGAGTAGGTTCACCCCTCCACTTT
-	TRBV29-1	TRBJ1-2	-	CSADSGRDYGYTF	TGCAGCGCGGACAGTGGACGGGACTATGGCTACACCTTC
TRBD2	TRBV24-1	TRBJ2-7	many	CATSDLKRGTYEQYF	TGTGCCACCAGTGATTTGAAGCGGGGTACCTACGAGCAGTACTTC
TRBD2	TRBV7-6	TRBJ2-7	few	CASSPGTSGRSDEQYF	TGTGCCAGCAGCCCCGGGACTAGCGGGAGATCTGACGAGCAGTACTTC
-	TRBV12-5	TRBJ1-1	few	CASGSQGLEAFF	TGTGCTAGTGGGTCACAAGGCCTTGAAGCTTTCTTT
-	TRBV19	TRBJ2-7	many	CASSTAAAYEQYF	TGTGCCAGTAGTACAGCGGCGGCCTACGAGCAGTACTTC
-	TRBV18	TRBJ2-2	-	CASSTQGNTGELFF	TGTGCCAGCTCAACTCAGGGGAACACCGGGGAGCTGTTTTTT
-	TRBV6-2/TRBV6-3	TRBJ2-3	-	CASSYSIAGSTDTQYF	TGTGCCAGCAGTTACTCGATAGCAGGGAGCACAGATACGCAGTATTTT
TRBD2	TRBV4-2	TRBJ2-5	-	CASSQEFGGSLYF	TGTGCCAGCAGCCAAGAGTTCGGCGGGAGCTTGTACTTC
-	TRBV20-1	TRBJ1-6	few	CSARTGRDSPLHF	TGCAGTGCTAGGACAGGCCGAGATTCACCCCTCCACTTT
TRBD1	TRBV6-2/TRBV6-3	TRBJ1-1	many	CATRGQGWTEAFF	TGTGCCACCCGAGGACAGGGTTGGACTGAAGCTTTCTTT
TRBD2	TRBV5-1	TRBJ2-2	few	CASSFTGGNTGELFF	TGCGCCAGCAGCTTCACGGGAGGGAACACCGGGGAGCTGTTTTTT
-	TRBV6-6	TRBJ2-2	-	CASSYMGTGELFF	TGTGCCAGCAGTTACATGGGGACCGGGGAGCTGTTTTTT
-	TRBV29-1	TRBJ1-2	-	CSVDEREGYTF	TGCAGCGTTGATGAGCGAGAAGGCTACACCTTC